This T cell receptor (beta chain) came from a study of T-cell reconstitution after alpha-beta-depleted transplantation in children. V lost 4 bases to trimming and J lost 0 bases; unmatched junction nucleotides: 8. The CDR3 spans 18 residues. CDR1 is LGHNA, CDR2 YNFKEQ, per germline. This clonotype appeared many times. The TCRbeta library incorporated unique molecular identifiers. TCRdb independently ran MiXCR on the PCR reads; one entry per CDR3 protein. The sample consists of approximately 240,000 distinct CDR3 sequences, 8.5% to 10% of them appearing once. The material was PBMCs from the stem cell graft donor, obtained from the stem cell graft. The clonotype originates from a human donor who donated a stem cell graft to a child with acute lymphoblastic leukemia. This sequence joins TRBV4-2 and TRBJ2-3; 12 bases fit TRBD2. CDR3 DNA: TGTGCCAGCAGCCTCGAATTACTAGCGGGGGGTAGCACAGATACGCAGTATTTT. The encoded protein is CASSLELLAGGSTDTQYF.